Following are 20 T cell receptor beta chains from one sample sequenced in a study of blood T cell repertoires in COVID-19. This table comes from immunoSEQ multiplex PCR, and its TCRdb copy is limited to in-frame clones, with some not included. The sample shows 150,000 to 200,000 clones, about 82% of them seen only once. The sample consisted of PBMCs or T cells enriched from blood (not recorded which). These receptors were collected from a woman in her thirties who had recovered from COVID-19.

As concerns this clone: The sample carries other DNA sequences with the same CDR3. The CDR3 spells CASSLGTGTGELFF. Written as DNA, the CDR3 is TGTGCCAGCAGCCTCGGGACAGGCACCGGGGAGCTGTTTTTT. The V call is TRBV5-6, the J call TRBJ2-2, with 8 bases aligning to TRBD1. Germline V lookup: CDR1 SGHDT, CDR2 YYEEEE. The CDR3 has 14 amino acids. J gave up 4 bases and V 4 bases, and 3 bases lay outside the gene matches.

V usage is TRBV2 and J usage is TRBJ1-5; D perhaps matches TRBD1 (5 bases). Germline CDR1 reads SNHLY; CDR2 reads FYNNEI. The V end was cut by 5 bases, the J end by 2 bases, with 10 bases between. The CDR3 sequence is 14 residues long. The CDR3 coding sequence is TGTGCCAGCAGTATTCCGGGGGGCAATCAGCCCCAGCATTTT. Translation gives CASSIPGGNQPQHF.

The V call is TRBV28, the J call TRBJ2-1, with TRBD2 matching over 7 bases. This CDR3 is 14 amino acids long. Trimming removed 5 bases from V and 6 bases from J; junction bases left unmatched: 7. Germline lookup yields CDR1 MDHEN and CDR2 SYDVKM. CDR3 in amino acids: CASSVSGLGNEQFF. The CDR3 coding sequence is TGTGCCAGCAGTGTTAGCGGGTTAGGCAATGAGCAGTTCTTC.

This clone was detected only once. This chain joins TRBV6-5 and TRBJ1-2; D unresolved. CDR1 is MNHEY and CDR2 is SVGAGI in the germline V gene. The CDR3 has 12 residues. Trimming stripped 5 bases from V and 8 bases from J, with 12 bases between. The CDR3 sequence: CASSRNSGGYTF. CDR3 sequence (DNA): TGTGCCAGCAGTCGTAACAGCGGCGGCTACACCTTC.

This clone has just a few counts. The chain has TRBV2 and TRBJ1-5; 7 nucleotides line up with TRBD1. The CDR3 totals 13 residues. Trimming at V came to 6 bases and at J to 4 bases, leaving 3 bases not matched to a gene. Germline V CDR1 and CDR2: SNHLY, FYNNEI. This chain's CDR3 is CASSGTENQPQHF. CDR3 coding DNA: TGTGCCAGCAGCGGGACAGAAAATCAGCCCCAGCATTTT.

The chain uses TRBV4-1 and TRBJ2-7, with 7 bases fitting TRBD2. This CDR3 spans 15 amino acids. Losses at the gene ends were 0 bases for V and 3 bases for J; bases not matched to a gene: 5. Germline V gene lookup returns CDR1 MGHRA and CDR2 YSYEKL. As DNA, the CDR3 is TGCGCCAGCAGCCAAGAAACTAGCGCCCACTACGAGCAGTACTTC. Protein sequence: CASSQETSAHYEQYF.

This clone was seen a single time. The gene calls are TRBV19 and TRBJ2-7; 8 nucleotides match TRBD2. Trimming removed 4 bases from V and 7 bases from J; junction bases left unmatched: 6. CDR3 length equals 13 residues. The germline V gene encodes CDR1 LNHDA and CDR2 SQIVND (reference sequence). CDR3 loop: CASSTGGRTEQYF. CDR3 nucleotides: TGTGCCAGTAGTACGGGGGGGCGGACGGAGCAGTACTTC.

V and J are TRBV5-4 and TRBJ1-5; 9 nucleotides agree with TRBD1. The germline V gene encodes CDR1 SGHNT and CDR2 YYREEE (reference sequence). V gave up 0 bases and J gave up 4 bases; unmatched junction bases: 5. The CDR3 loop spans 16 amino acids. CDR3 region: CASSLDGDRANQPQHF. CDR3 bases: TGTGCCAGCAGCTTGGACGGGGACAGGGCGAATCAGCCCCAGCATTTT.

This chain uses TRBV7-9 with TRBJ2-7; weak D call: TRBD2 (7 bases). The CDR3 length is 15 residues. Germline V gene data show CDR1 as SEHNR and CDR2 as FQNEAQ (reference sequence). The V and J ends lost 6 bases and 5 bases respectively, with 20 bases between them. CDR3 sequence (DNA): TGTGCCAGCAGACCTACCGGGGGCGGGAGCCACGAGCAGTACTTC. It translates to CASRPTGGGSHEQYF.

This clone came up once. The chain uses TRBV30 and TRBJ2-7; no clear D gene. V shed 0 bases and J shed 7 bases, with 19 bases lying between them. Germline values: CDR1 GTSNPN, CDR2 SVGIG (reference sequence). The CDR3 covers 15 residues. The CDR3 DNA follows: TGTGCCTGGAGTGTATCGCAGGCCCAAAACGTAGAGCAGTACTTC. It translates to CAWSVSQAQNVEQYF.

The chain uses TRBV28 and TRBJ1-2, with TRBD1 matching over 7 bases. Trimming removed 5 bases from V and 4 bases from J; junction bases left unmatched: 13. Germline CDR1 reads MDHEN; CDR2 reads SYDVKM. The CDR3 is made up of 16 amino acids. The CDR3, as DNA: TGTGCCAGCAGTATCGGACAGGCAGATTCAATCTATGGCTACACCTTC. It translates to CASSIGQADSIYGYTF.

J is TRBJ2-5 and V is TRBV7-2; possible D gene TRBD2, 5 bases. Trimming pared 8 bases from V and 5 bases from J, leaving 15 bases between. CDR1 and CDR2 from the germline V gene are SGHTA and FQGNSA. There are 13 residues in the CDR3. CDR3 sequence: CASGDIWEETQYF. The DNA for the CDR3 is TGTGCCAGCGGCGACATCTGGGAGGAGACCCAGTACTTC.

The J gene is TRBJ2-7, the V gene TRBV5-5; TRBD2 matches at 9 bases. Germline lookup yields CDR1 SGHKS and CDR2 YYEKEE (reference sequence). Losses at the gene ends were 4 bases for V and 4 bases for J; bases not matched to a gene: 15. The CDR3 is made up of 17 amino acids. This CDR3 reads CASSTPNFAGGRYEQYF. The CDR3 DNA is TGTGCCAGCAGCACACCCAACTTTGCGGGAGGGCGGTACGAGCAGTACTTC.

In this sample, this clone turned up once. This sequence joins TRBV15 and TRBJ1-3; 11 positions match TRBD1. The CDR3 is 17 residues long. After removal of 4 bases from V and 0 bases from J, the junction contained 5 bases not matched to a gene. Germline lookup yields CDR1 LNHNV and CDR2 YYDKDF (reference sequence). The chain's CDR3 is CATSIGQGAGSGNTIYF. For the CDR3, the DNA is TGTGCCACCAGCATTGGACAGGGGGCCGGCTCTGGAAACACCATATATTTT.

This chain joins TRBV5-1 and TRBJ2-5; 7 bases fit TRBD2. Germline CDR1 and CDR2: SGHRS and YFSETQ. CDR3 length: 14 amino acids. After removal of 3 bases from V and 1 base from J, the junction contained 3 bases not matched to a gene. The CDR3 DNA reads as TGCGCCAGCAGCTCCCCGGGGGGCCAAGAGACCCAGTACTTC. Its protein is CASSSPGGQETQYF.

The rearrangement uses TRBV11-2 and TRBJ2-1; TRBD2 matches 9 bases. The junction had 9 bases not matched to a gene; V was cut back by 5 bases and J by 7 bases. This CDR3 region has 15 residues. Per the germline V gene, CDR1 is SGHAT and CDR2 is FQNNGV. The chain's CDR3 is CASSKTGGRANEQFF. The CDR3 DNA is TGTGCCAGCAGCAAAACTGGCGGGAGGGCGAATGAGCAGTTCTTC.

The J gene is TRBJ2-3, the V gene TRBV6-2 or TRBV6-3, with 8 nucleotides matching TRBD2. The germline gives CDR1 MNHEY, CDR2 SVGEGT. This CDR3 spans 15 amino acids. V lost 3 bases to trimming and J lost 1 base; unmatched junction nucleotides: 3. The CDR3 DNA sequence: TGTGCCAGCAGTTATCTTAGCGGGGGCACAGATACGCAGTATTTT. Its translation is CASSYLSGGTDTQYF.

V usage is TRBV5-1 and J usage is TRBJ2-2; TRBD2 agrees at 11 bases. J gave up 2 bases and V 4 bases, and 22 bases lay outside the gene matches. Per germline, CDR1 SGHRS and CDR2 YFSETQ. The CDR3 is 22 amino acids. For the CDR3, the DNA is TGCGCCAGCAGCCCCCCGGGACTAGCGGCGCCGAATACGATAATAAACACCGGGGAGCTGTTTTTT. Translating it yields CASSPPGLAAPNTIINTGELFF.

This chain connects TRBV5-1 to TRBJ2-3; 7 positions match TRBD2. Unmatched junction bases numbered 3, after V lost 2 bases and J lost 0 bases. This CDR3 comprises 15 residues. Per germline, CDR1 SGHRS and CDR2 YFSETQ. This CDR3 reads CASSFTSASTDTQYF. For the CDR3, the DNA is TGCGCCAGCAGCTTCACTAGCGCTAGCACAGATACGCAGTATTTT.

The CDR3 region has the DNA TGTGCCAGTAAGAGCGGGACAGGGGCTCCTGAAGCTTTCTTT. This encodes CASKSGTGAPEAFF. The chain is built from TRBV19 and TRBJ1-1; 10 bases are a match to TRBD1. The V gene's germline CDR1 is LNHDA and CDR2 SQIVND (reference sequence). This CDR3 spans 14 amino acids. V trimming: 7 bases; J trimming: 6 bases; junction bases outside the gene matches: 8.